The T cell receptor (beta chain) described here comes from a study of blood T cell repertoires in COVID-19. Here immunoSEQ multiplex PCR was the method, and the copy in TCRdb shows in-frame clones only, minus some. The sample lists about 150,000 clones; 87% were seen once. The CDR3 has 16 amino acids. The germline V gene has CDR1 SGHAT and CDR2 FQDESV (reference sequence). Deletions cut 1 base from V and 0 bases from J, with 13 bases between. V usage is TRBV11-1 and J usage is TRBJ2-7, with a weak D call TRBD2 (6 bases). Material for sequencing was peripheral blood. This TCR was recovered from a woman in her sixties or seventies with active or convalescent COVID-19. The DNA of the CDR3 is TGTGCCAGCAGCTTAGAGAGGGGACTGAGCTCCTACGAGCAGTACTTC. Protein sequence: CASSLERGLSSYEQYF. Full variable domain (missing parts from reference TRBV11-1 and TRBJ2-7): EAEVAQSPRYKITEKSQAVAFWCDPISGHATLYWYRQILGQGPELLVQFQDESVVDDSQLPKDRFSAERLKGVDSTLKIQPAELGDSAMYLCASSLERGLSSYEQYFGPGTRLTVT.